What follows are 29 T cell receptor beta chains derived from one specimen sequenced in a study of CD8 T cells in ankylosing spondylitis. TCRdb itself ran the 5' RACE reads through MiXCR, one entry per CDR3 protein. The table lists roughly 240,000 distinct CDR3 sequences, roughly 8.2% of them singletons. The material sequenced was blood, either unsorted or a sorted T cell fraction (not recorded which). These receptors all stem from a female donor with ankylosing spondylitis or in good health (not recorded which).

This clonotype has just a few counts. Here the CDR3 reads CASTPRGIGRGDEQFF. CDR3 sequence (DNA): TGTGCCAGCACACCCCGGGGGATCGGGAGAGGAGATGAGCAGTTCTTC. The chain carries TRBV6-2 or TRBV6-3 and TRBJ2-1; TRBD2 is a possible D gene (6 bases). The CDR3 totals 16 residues. Trimming stripped 7 bases from V and 8 bases from J, with 24 bases between. Germline CDR1 reads MNHEY; CDR2 reads SVGEGT.

The sample holds one count of this clonotype. A much larger clone is a single base away; this may be a read error. The rearrangement joins TRBV6-2 or TRBV6-3 to TRBJ2-7; D remains unclear. This CDR3 comprises 14 residues. The germline V gene encodes CDR1 MNHEY and CDR2 SVGEGT. In DNA form, the CDR3 reads TGTGCCAGCAGCGACGGACGGAGCCTCTACGCGCAGTACTTC. This gives the protein CASSDGRSLYAQYF.

This clonotype was counted at least ten times. The V and J genes are TRBV7-2 and TRBJ1-2; 7 bases map to TRBD1. Germline V gene lookup returns CDR1 SGHTA and CDR2 FQGNSA. This CDR3 has 13 residues. Losses at the gene ends were 6 bases for V and 9 bases for J; bases not matched to a gene: 10. CDR3 nucleotides: TGTGCCAGCAGATGGACAGGAGAGCCGCGCTACACCTTC. Translated: CASRWTGEPRYTF.

This clonotype was observed many times. The chain is built from TRBV6-6 and TRBJ2-3; the match to TRBD1 covers 7 bases. From germline, CDR1 is MNHNY and CDR2 SVGAGI (reference sequence). The CDR3 is made up of 15 amino acids. V was pared by 5 bases and J by 3 bases, with 8 bases of the junction left unmatched. CDR3 sequence reads: CASSTNRGRTDTQYF. In DNA, the CDR3 is TGTGCCAGCAGTACGAACAGGGGTAGGACAGATACGCAGTATTTT.

This clonotype was recorded many times. This chain uses TRBV7-9 with TRBJ2-7; 8 bases line up with TRBD2. Germline CDR1 is SEHNR and CDR2 is FQNEAQ (reference sequence). Losses at the gene ends were 5 bases for V and 4 bases for J; bases not matched to a gene: 4. The CDR3 runs to 13 residues. The CDR3 loop is CASSHVAGYEQYF. The CDR3 DNA sequence: TGTGCCAGCAGCCATGTAGCGGGATACGAGCAGTACTTC.

This clonotype occurred many times. The chain couples TRBV24-1 to TRBJ2-2, with TRBD1 matching over 10 bases. This CDR3 has 17 residues. Unmatched junction bases numbered 10, after V lost 3 bases and J lost 7 bases. CDR1 and CDR2 from the germline V gene are KGHDR and SFDVKD. The chain's CDR3 is CATSDHFGTGDIGELFF. In DNA, the CDR3 is TGTGCCACCAGTGATCATTTCGGGACAGGGGATATCGGGGAGCTGTTTTTT.

The V call is TRBV11-2, the J call TRBJ2-1; 7 bases align to TRBD2. The CDR3 extends over 17 amino acids. Germline trimming cut 7 bases from V and 0 bases from J; bases unmatched to any gene: 12. Germline V gene data show CDR1 as SGHAT and CDR2 as FQNNGV. This CDR3 reads CASIDSVGGSSYNEQFF. The CDR3 DNA reads as TGTGCCAGCATCGACTCAGTGGGGGGGAGCTCCTACAATGAGCAGTTCTTC.

V usage is TRBV12-3 or TRBV12-4 and J usage is TRBJ1-5, with 8 bases identical to TRBD1. The V segment lost 3 bases and the J segment 5 bases; nucleotides outside the gene matches: 9. The CDR3 spans 16 residues. DNA for the CDR3: TGTGCCAGCAGTTTTGGGGGGACAGGATGGGATCAGCCCCAGCATTTT. This translates into CASSFGGTGWDQPQHF.

This clonotype was found many times. This chain uses TRBV6-2 or TRBV6-3 with TRBJ2-7; D gene uncertain. The CDR3 runs to 16 residues. The germline gives CDR1 MNHEY, CDR2 SVGEGT. The V gene lost 2 bases and the J gene lost 0 bases, with 14 bases spanning the gap. The CDR3 loop reads CASSYDPKGYSYEQYF. CDR3 sequence (DNA): TGTGCCAGCAGTTACGACCCCAAAGGCTACTCCTACGAGCAGTACTTC.

This chain connects TRBV7-9 to TRBJ1-1; 10 bases map to TRBD1. Germline CDR1 SEHNR, CDR2 FQNEAQ (reference sequence). V shed 5 bases, J shed 2 bases, and the junction held 5 bases outside the gene matches. The CDR3 spans 15 residues. The CDR3: CASSPGTGVNTEAFF. CDR3 nucleotide sequence: TGTGCCAGCAGCCCCGGGACAGGGGTAAACACTGAAGCTTTCTTT.

This clonotype was found many times. This sequence joins TRBV5-1 and TRBJ1-1; a weak D match, TRBD1 (5 bases). V lost 4 bases, J lost 3 bases, and 13 bases lay in between. Germline values: CDR1 SGHRS, CDR2 YFSETQ. The CDR3 sequence is 14 residues long. CDR3 DNA sequence: TGCGCCAGCAGCCTGGGGACTGCCTACACTGAAGCTTTCTTT. Translating gives CASSLGTAYTEAFF.

Comments on this clonotype: This may arise from a read error, as a much more abundant clone is one base away. V usage is TRBV10-3 and J usage is TRBJ2-7, with 10 bases aligning to TRBD1. Germline V gene data show CDR1 as ENHRY and CDR2 as SYGVKD. The CDR3 runs to 17 residues. CDR3 amino acids: CTISVILGTGEAYEQYF. The CDR3 DNA reads as TGTACCATCAGTGTAATCCTCGGGACAGGGGAAGCCTACGAGCAGTACTTC.

As regards this clonotype: Given a much more abundant clone one base away, this may be a read error. This chain links TRBV20-1 with TRBJ2-1; TRBD2 matches 14 bases. Germline lookup yields CDR1 DFQATT and CDR2 SNEGSKA (reference sequence). The CDR3 spans 16 residues. CDR3 DNA: TGCTGTGCGTCGGGACTAGCGGGAGTCCGATCGAATGAGCAGTTCTTC. It specifies CCASGLAGVRSNEQFF.

This clonotype was seen many times. The chain recombines TRBV7-2 with TRBJ1-1, with a tentative D call TRBD1 (5 bases). Trimming cost V 5 bases and J 4 bases, with 11 bases left between them. The CDR3 length is 13 residues. CDR1 and CDR2 from the germline V gene are SGHTA and FQGNSA. This CDR3 is CASSQRQTTEAFF. The CDR3 nucleotides read TGTGCCAGCAGCCAAAGACAGACCACTGAAGCTTTCTTT.

This clonotype showed up many times. The rearrangement links TRBV29-1 to TRBJ2-3; D perhaps matches TRBD1 (5 bases). The CDR3 runs 13 residues. The germline V gene has CDR1 SQVTM and CDR2 ANQGSEA. V was cut by 4 bases and J by 2 bases, with 10 bases left in between. CDR3 in amino acids: CSVGQPVTDTQYF. CDR3 nucleotides: TGCAGCGTTGGACAGCCCGTCACAGATACGCAGTATTTT.

At least ten counts were recorded for this clonotype. V is TRBV7-8 and J is TRBJ2-7; 13 bases are a match to TRBD2. The CDR3 has 17 amino acids. Germline CDR1 reads SGHVS; CDR2 reads FQNEAQ. The trim removed 5 bases at V and 5 bases at J, leaving 12 bases unmatched. The CDR3 bases are TGTGCCAGCAGCGGACCGACTAGCGGGAGGAAGTTTGACGAGCAGTACTTC. Amino acid sequence: CASSGPTSGRKFDEQYF.

This clonotype was detected ten times or more. The chain joins TRBV11-2 to TRBJ2-1; 8 bases are shared with TRBD1. CDR3 length: 16 amino acids. Per germline, CDR1 SGHAT and CDR2 FQNNGV. V shed 2 bases and J 3 bases; nucleotides not matched to a gene: 6. CDR3 DNA sequence: TGTGCCAGCAGCTTAATGGGACAGGATATCTACAATGAGCAGTTCTTC. Protein: CASSLMGQDIYNEQFF.

This clonotype occurred a few times. CDR3 sequence reads: CAISLWSGGSSYNSPLHF. For the CDR3, the DNA is TGTGCCATCAGTTTATGGTCGGGGGGGAGCTCCTATAATTCACCCCTCCACTTT. The V gene is TRBV10-3, the J gene TRBJ1-6, with D possibly matching TRBD1 (5 bases). CDR3 length equals 18 residues. Germline V lookup: CDR1 ENHRY, CDR2 SYGVKD. Trimming took off 5 bases at V and 0 bases at J, with 17 bases between the two ends.

This clonotype appeared many times. This chain joins TRBV24-1 and TRBJ2-5; no clear D gene. V dropped 9 bases and J dropped 6 bases, with 16 bases sitting between them. The CDR3 spans 13 residues. CDR1 is KGHDR, CDR2 SFDVKD, per germline. DNA for the CDR3: TGTGCCACCTATTTTTTGGATTGTAAGACCCAGTACTTC. Its protein is CATYFLDCKTQYF.

This clonotype was detected many times. CDR3 sequence: CASLAGVNNEQFF. DNA for the CDR3: TGCGCCAGCCTAGCGGGAGTTAACAATGAGCAGTTCTTC. This chain connects TRBV5-1 to TRBJ2-1; the match to TRBD2 covers 10 bases. V lost 7 bases and J lost 5; bases outside the gene matches: 3. From germline, CDR1 is SGHRS and CDR2 YFSETQ. This CDR3 has 13 residues.

This clonotype showed up many times. V is TRBV5-5 and J is TRBJ1-6; D is uncertain. This CDR3 contains 16 residues. The germline V and J ends were trimmed by 3 bases and 0 bases, with 10 bases remaining between them. Germline values: CDR1 SGHKS, CDR2 YYEKEE (reference sequence). This chain's CDR3 is CASSYTRSSYNSPLHF. DNA of the CDR3: TGTGCCAGCAGCTACACCAGGAGCTCCTATAATTCACCCCTCCACTTT.

Many counts were recorded for this clonotype. This rearrangement joins TRBV6-2 or TRBV6-3 to TRBJ2-1; tentative D call: TRBD2 (5 bases). The V gene lost 10 bases and the J gene lost 10 bases, with 26 bases spanning the gap. CDR1 and CDR2 (germline): MNHEY, SVGEGT. The CDR3 consists of 15 residues. The CDR3 nucleotides read TGTGCCACGCGGCCCTCGACTAACCCTCGAGAAGAGCAGTTCTTC. Protein: CATRPSTNPREEQFF.

This clonotype has a count of ten or more. The chain combines TRBV29-1 with TRBJ1-1, with a possible D match to TRBD1 (6 bases). CDR3 length: 15 residues. Germline V CDR1 and CDR2: SQVTM, ANQGSEA. The V gene lost 3 bases and the J gene lost 0 bases, with 14 bases spanning the gap. In nucleotides, the CDR3 is TGCAGCGTTGAGGTGGGACAACTATTGAACACTGAAGCTTTCTTT. Its translation is CSVEVGQLLNTEAFF.

As DNA, the CDR3 is TGTGCCAGCAGCATTACAGGGGATACTAACTATGGCTACACCTTC. Translated: CASSITGDTNYGYTF. The chain is built from TRBV21-1 and TRBJ1-2; no DNA check was done on the table's D call, TRBD1. TRBV21-1 is a pseudogene segment. This CDR3 comprises 15 residues.

The table lists this clonotype with many counts. V usage is TRBV6-2 or TRBV6-3 and J usage is TRBJ1-5; 7 positions agree with TRBD1. The CDR3 loop spans 14 amino acids. V lost 2 bases to trimming and J lost 2 bases; unmatched junction nucleotides: 0. Germline V gene sequence: CDR1 MNHEY, CDR2 SVGEGT. For the CDR3, the DNA is TGTGCCAGCAGTTACGGGACAGGCAATCAGCCCCAGCATTTT. Translating it yields CASSYGTGNQPQHF.

This clonotype was recorded at least ten times. Possible read error: a much larger clone is one base away. The J gene is TRBJ1-1, the V gene TRBV11-1, with unresolved D. Germline loops: CDR1 SGHAT, CDR2 FQDESV (reference sequence). This CDR3 spans 11 amino acids. Between the trimmed V and J ends, which lost 5 bases and 4 bases, there was a span of 5 bases. The DNA for the CDR3 is TGTGCCAGCAGCACCACCACTGAAGCTTTCTTT. Translated: CASSTTTEAFF.

Ten or more counts support this clonotype. This chain links TRBV7-6 with TRBJ2-3, with TRBD2 matching 8 bases. The CDR3 extends over 16 amino acids. Germline V gene lookup returns CDR1 SGHVS and CDR2 FNYEAQ. V dropped 6 bases and J dropped 6; count of bases not matched to a gene: 14. CDR3 sequence reads: CASRSQAGGPPDTQYF. CDR3 nucleotides: TGTGCCAGCAGATCCCAGGCGGGAGGACCCCCGGATACGCAGTATTTT.

Ten or more counts support this clonotype. DNA for the CDR3: TGCGCCAGCAGTGAGCTCCGAGGGAGAGGTGGGAATGAGCAGTTCTTC. Translated, it gives CASSELRGRGGNEQFF. This chain connects TRBV10-1 to TRBJ2-1; possibly TRBD2 for D (5 bases). This CDR3 spans 16 amino acids. V was cut by 2 bases and J by 7 bases, with 18 bases left in between. Germline V lookup: CDR1 WNHNN, CDR2 SYGVQD (reference sequence).

This clonotype was observed a handful of times. A single base separates this from a much larger clone, so it may be a read error. This chain uses TRBV29-1 with TRBJ2-1; D is uncertain. V was clipped by 4 bases and J by 9 bases, with 10 bases between them. CDR3 length: 11 residues. CDR1 is SQVTM, CDR2 ANQGSEA, per germline. The CDR3 is CSVGGISEQFF. As DNA, the CDR3 is TGCAGCGTTGGGGGAATAAGTGAGCAGTTCTTC.